This T cell receptor (beta chain) was retrieved from a study of blood T cell repertoires in COVID-19. Repertoires were generated with immunoSEQ multiplex PCR, while TCRdb's copy carries only in-frame clones and drops some. The data show about 180,000 clones, around 86% seen once. Germline values: CDR1 LGHDT, CDR2 YNNKEL (reference sequence). The trim removed 3 bases at V and 2 bases at J, leaving 5 bases unmatched. The CDR3 spans 15 residues. Clinical histories supplied by participants themselves formed the basis of cohort assignment. This TCR derives from a woman aged 25 to 45 who had recovered from COVID-19. V gene TRBV3-1 (or the pseudogene TRBV3-2) combines with J gene TRBJ2-7, with 9 bases identical to TRBD2. The source material was PBMCs or T cells enriched from blood (not recorded which). This CDR3 reads CASSQGTSFAYEQYF. For the CDR3, the DNA is TGTGCCAGCAGCCAGGGGACTAGCTTTGCCTACGAGCAGTACTTC.